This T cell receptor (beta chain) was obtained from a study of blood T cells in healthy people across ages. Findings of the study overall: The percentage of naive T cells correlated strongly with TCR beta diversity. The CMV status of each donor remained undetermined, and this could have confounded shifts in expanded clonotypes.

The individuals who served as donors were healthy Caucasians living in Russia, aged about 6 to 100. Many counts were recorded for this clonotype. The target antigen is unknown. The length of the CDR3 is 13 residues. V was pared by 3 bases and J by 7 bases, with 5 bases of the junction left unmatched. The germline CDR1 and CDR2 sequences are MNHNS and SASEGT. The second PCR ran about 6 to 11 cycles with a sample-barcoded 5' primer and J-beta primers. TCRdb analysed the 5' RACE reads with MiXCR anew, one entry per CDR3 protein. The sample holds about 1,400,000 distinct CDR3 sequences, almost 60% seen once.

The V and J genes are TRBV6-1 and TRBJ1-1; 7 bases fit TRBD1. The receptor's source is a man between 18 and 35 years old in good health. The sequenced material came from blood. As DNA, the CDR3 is TGTGCCAGCAGTGATCGAAACAGGGGTGAAGCTTTCTTT. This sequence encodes CASSDRNRGEAFF.